Following are 17 T cell receptor beta chains from one sample sequenced in a study of immune heterogeneity within non-small cell lung tumors. Template input was genomic DNA from bulk tumor (around 630 ng per sample). Multiple widely separated biopsies were taken from each primary tumor at surgery. Samples came from untreated patients having curative surgery for newly diagnosed non-small cell lung cancer. Multiplex PCR employing 32 V and 13 J primers generated amplicons of the TCR beta CDR3. MiXCR, run by TCRdb on the multiplex PCR reads, gives a single entry per CDR3 protein. The sample has approximately 9,500 distinct CDR3 sequences, roughly 29% seen once. Material for sequencing was lung tumor tissue. These receptors were collected from a woman in her forties or fifties with non-small cell lung cancer.

As to this clonotype: It is likely a read error, because the conserved phenylalanine at the end of the CDR3 is missing. It is unclear where the CDR3 begins or ends on the DNA, so no DNA is shown, and the CDR3 is as TCRdb lists it. The J gene is TRBJ2-3, the V gene TRBV12-3 or TRBV12-4; the table gives TRBD2 as D, unverified against the DNA. From its first to its last residue, the CDR3 has 15 amino acids. The CDR3 sequence: CASSPIAGGQETQYL.

This clonotype has more than one count but fewer than ten. This rearrangement joins TRBV7-2 to TRBJ2-7, with D possibly called TRBD1 or TRBD2 (6 bases each). Between the trimmed V and J ends, which lost 0 bases and 3 bases, there was a span of 15 bases. The CDR3 runs to 16 residues. Germline loops: CDR1 SGHTA, CDR2 FQGNSA. CDR3 coding DNA: TGTGCCAGCAGCTTAGCCCATGGGGGGCCCCTCTACGAGCAGTACTTC. This gives the protein CASSLAHGGPLYEQYF.

Details on this clonotype: Without the conserved terminal phenylalanine or tryptophan, this CDR3 likely stems from a read error. Because the CDR3's place on the DNA is in doubt, the DNA is left out and the CDR3 is given as listed by TCRdb. This chain links TRBV12-3 or TRBV12-4 with TRBJ2-3; the table's D call, TRBD1, was not checked against the DNA. The CDR3 has 17 amino acids, counting both end residues. The CDR3: CASSFGAGYIDEQYFGP.

This sequence joins TRBV25-1 and TRBJ2-5, with 13 bases aligning to TRBD2. J gave up 2 bases and V 3 bases, and 3 bases lay outside the gene matches. This CDR3 region has 16 residues. Germline V CDR1 and CDR2: MGHDK, SYGVNS. The CDR3 sequence is CASSEGTSGAQETQYF. The CDR3 region has the DNA TGTGCCAGCAGTGAGGGGACTAGCGGGGCGCAAGAGACCCAGTACTTC.

By its share, this clonotype is medium-sized. This chain joins TRBV27 and TRBJ2-7; 10 bases line up with TRBD2. This CDR3 is 16 amino acids long. V was clipped by 7 bases and J by 2 bases; unmatched bases: 11. Germline V gene sequence: CDR1 MNHEY, CDR2 SMNVEV (reference sequence). The CDR3: CASIDTSGDPTYEQYF. Written as DNA, the CDR3 is TGTGCCAGCATCGACACTAGCGGGGACCCTACCTACGAGCAGTACTTC.

As regards this clonotype: Possible read error: a much larger clone is one base away. The CDR3 sequence: CSASQGDDTGAFF. DNA for the CDR3: TGCAGTGCTTCACAGGGAGATGACACTGGAGCTTTCTTT. The V and J genes are TRBV20-1 and TRBJ1-1; D is possibly TRBD1 (6 bases). Germline assignment: CDR1 DFQATT and CDR2 SNEGSKA (reference sequence). This CDR3 has 13 amino acids.

There are many counts of this clonotype. This rearrangement joins TRBV3-1 to TRBJ1-1, with 7 bases that match TRBD1. J gave up 0 bases and V 5 bases, and 9 bases lay outside the gene matches. The length of the CDR3 is 16 residues. Per germline, CDR1 LGHDT and CDR2 YNNKEL (reference sequence). For the CDR3, the DNA is TGTGCCAGCAGCGGAGACGGGACAGCCATGAACACTGAAGCTTTCTTT. Translating gives CASSGDGTAMNTEAFF.

This clonotype qualifies as medium-sized. This chain uses TRBV20-1 with TRBJ1-2; 9 bases align to TRBD1. From germline, CDR1 is DFQATT and CDR2 SNEGSKA (reference sequence). This CDR3 contains 13 residues. The trim removed 2 bases at V and 7 bases at J, leaving 5 bases unmatched. The CDR3 protein is CSARSQGALGYTF. In nucleotides, the CDR3 is TGCAGTGCTAGATCACAGGGGGCGCTTGGCTACACCTTC.

In this sample, this clonotype is medium-sized. This chain links TRBV27 with TRBJ1-6; no reliable D call. This CDR3 comprises 15 residues. Trimming took off 6 bases at V and 7 bases at J, with 16 bases between the two ends. Germline CDR1 and CDR2: MNHEY and SMNVEV (reference sequence). CDR3 residues: CASRRLDGRNSPLHF. The CDR3 DNA is TGTGCCAGCAGGCGGTTGGACGGAAGGAATTCACCCCTCCACTTT.

Turning to this clonotype: Its ends do not fully match the called genes, so a read error is possible. This sequence joins TRBV5-4 and TRBJ2-3, with 8 bases fitting TRBD2. The J call may be incorrect, as the DNA end agrees better with TRBJ2-5. The germline gives CDR1 SGHNT, CDR2 YYREEE (reference sequence). This CDR3 region has 15 residues. The CDR3 DNA is TGTTCCAGCAGTTCCGGGACTAGTGATGTGGAGACCCAGTACTTC. This translates into CSSSSGTSDVETQYF.

By share, this clonotype counts as medium-sized. CDR3 nucleotides: TGTGCCAGCAGTGGGACAGGGGCGGGAAACACCATATATTTT. This translates into CASSGTGAGNTIYF. The chain is built from TRBV6-1 and TRBJ1-3; 9 bases line up with TRBD1. V trimming: 4 bases; J trimming: 4 bases; junction bases outside the gene matches: 2. Germline-derived CDR1 and CDR2 are MNHNS and SASEGT. This CDR3 region has 14 residues.

A few counts support this clonotype. Here the CDR3 reads CASSDSEGGSSDTQYF. CDR3 DNA sequence: TGTGCCAGCAGTGACTCGGAAGGGGGGAGTTCAGATACGCAGTATTTT. V is TRBV6-4 and J is TRBJ2-3; D is possibly TRBD1 or TRBD2 (6 bases each). Per the germline V gene, CDR1 is MRHNA and CDR2 is SNTAGT. The CDR3 spans 16 residues. The V gene lost 0 bases and the J gene lost 4 bases, with 14 bases spanning the gap.

Details on this clonotype: One end of the junction varies from germline; a read error may be responsible. V usage is TRBV20-1 and J usage is TRBJ1-5, with D possibly matching TRBD1 (6 bases). The CDR3 consists of 15 residues. Germline V gene lookup returns CDR1 DFQATT and CDR2 SNEGSKA (reference sequence). CDR3 sequence reads: CSARKAGAGNQPQHF. The DNA of the CDR3 is TGCAGTGCTAGAAAGGCGGGGGCGGGCAATCAGCCCCAACATTTT.

Note on this clonotype: The junction does not match germline at one end; this may be a read error. The chain employs TRBV4-1 and TRBJ1-6; no firm D call. The CDR3 sequence is 16 residues long. Germline V gene sequence: CDR1 MGHRA, CDR2 YSYEKL. CDR3 DNA: TGCTCCAGCAGCCAAGGTCTAGGAGCGGATAATTCACCCCTCCACTTT. Its translation: CSSSQGLGADNSPLHF.

By sample fraction, this clonotype is medium-sized. J is TRBJ1-2 and V is TRBV2; 7 bases align to TRBD1. Germline CDR1 reads SNHLY; CDR2 reads FYNNEI. V was pared by 4 bases and J by 2 bases, with 4 bases of the junction left unmatched. CDR3 length: 14 residues. The CDR3 nucleotides are TGTGCCAGCAGTGGACAGGGTGGCAACTATGGCTACACCTTC. Encoded protein: CASSGQGGNYGYTF.

Points on this clonotype: This could be a read error, since a much larger clone is one nucleotide away. The chain recombines TRBV28 with TRBJ2-2; the D gene is possibly TRBD1 (6 bases). The CDR3 runs to 14 residues. V lost 9 bases to trimming and J lost 5 bases, with 16 bases between them. CDR1 and CDR2 (germline): MDHEN, SYDVKM. Written as DNA, the CDR3 is TGTGCCAGTTACGGACAGCGTTTAACCGGGGAGCTGTTTTTT. Its protein is CASYGQRLTGELFF.

The gene calls are TRBV14 and TRBJ2-7; TRBD1 is a possible D gene (5 bases). V gave up 2 bases and J gave up 9 bases, with 17 bases separating them. The CDR3 totals 14 residues. Germline assignment: CDR1 SGHDN and CDR2 FVKESK. CDR3: CASSQISGPTVQYF. The DNA of the CDR3 is TGTGCCAGCAGCCAAATCTCAGGGCCCACTGTGCAGTACTTC.